These T cell receptor beta chains were read from a single sample in a study of monozygotic twins with inflammatory bowel disease. TCRdb reprocessed the 5' RACE reads and reports one entry per CDR3 protein, with no DNA. This listing includes roughly 200,000 distinct CDR3 sequences. Source material: blood. These receptors were obtained from a human donor with ulcerative colitis or Crohn's disease, or a healthy co-twin of an affected twin (not recorded which). CDR3s include the opening cysteine and the closing phenylalanine or tryptophan. The order of the fields is V gene, J gene, CDR3 protein.

v_gene: TRBV10-3
j_gene: TRBJ1-1
CDR3aa: CAITASSGTANTEAFF

v_gene: TRBV6-1
j_gene: TRBJ2-1
CDR3aa: CASSAGGGSNEQFF

v_gene: TRBV6-9
j_gene: TRBJ2-1
CDR3aa: CASSYCPRAGAGSHEQFF

v_gene: TRBV6-1
j_gene: TRBJ1-2
CDR3aa: CASRDRGSYGYTF

v_gene: TRBV12-3/TRBV12-4
j_gene: TRBJ1-5
CDR3aa: CASSPAGRNQPQHF

v_gene: TRBV15
j_gene: TRBJ2-7
CDR3aa: CATSRTRETYEQYF

v_gene: TRBV20-1
j_gene: TRBJ2-7
CDR3aa: CSARDGQGTEQYF

v_gene: TRBV12-3/TRBV12-4
j_gene: TRBJ2-2
CDR3aa: CASSLALGGGGGELFF

v_gene: TRBV7-2
j_gene: TRBJ2-1
CDR3aa: CASSLVPRYGEQFF

v_gene: TRBV9
j_gene: TRBJ1-1
CDR3aa: CASSADWGSEAFF

v_gene: TRBV18
j_gene: TRBJ2-7
CDR3aa: CASSPPWGRVEQYF

v_gene: TRBV20-1
j_gene: TRBJ2-3
CDR3aa: CSAKLGDADTQYF

v_gene: TRBV18
j_gene: TRBJ2-6
CDR3aa: CASSPPPSGANVLTF

v_gene: TRBV5-1
j_gene: TRBJ2-7
CDR3aa: CASSQGTANYEQYF

v_gene: TRBV20-1
j_gene: TRBJ2-1
CDR3aa: CSARVGMPSYNEQFF

v_gene: TRBV29-1
j_gene: TRBJ1-1
CDR3aa: CSVVVTGMGEAFF

v_gene: TRBV3-1
j_gene: TRBJ1-1
CDR3aa: CASSQGTTEAFF

v_gene: TRBV7-2
j_gene: TRBJ2-1
CDR3aa: CASSWTSGGAYEQFF

v_gene: TRBV7-9
j_gene: TRBJ1-5
CDR3aa: CASSLTGDWNQPQHF

v_gene: TRBV29-1
j_gene: TRBJ1-2
CDR3aa: CSVAAGVYGYTF

v_gene: TRBV7-7
j_gene: TRBJ2-3
CDR3aa: CASSEAGAFTDTQYF

v_gene: TRBV6-1
j_gene: TRBJ1-5
CDR3aa: CAGRAEKLSNQPQHF

v_gene: TRBV12-3/TRBV12-4
j_gene: TRBJ2-3
CDR3aa: CASSRLAGVVDTQYF

v_gene: TRBV6-2/TRBV6-3
j_gene: TRBJ1-1
CDR3aa: CASTLGVNTEAFF

v_gene: TRBV18
j_gene: TRBJ2-7
CDR3aa: CASSTTQGAAGYEQYF

v_gene: TRBV7-2
j_gene: TRBJ2-1
CDR3aa: CASSLGIGGRYNEQFF

v_gene: TRBV12-3/TRBV12-4
j_gene: TRBJ1-1
CDR3aa: CASSPGQVPSKAFF

v_gene: TRBV10-3
j_gene: TRBJ2-7
CDR3aa: CAISGGGPPFNEQYF

v_gene: TRBV7-9
j_gene: TRBJ2-2
CDR3aa: CASRKQRELTGELFF

v_gene: TRBV5-6
j_gene: TRBJ2-1
CDR3aa: CASSLGATLSSYNEQFF

v_gene: TRBV7-3
j_gene: TRBJ1-1
CDR3aa: CASSSMGGGTEAFF

v_gene: TRBV7-9
j_gene: TRBJ1-2
CDR3aa: CASSLRPPATSNYGYTF

v_gene: TRBV5-1
j_gene: TRBJ2-3
CDR3aa: CASSARAGGPPDTQYF

v_gene: TRBV15
j_gene: TRBJ1-4
CDR3aa: CATSRGVTGRIEKLFF

v_gene: TRBV5-1
j_gene: TRBJ2-2
CDR3aa: CASSLNPPGELFF

v_gene: TRBV7-7
j_gene: TRBJ2-2
CDR3aa: CASSRDRGPTGELFF

v_gene: TRBV18
j_gene: TRBJ2-3
CDR3aa: CASSPRGIEDTQYF

v_gene: TRBV14
j_gene: TRBJ1-2
CDR3aa: CASSQVVTYGYTF